This TCR beta chain stems from a study of cytomegalovirus exposure and HLA in healthy donors. CDR1 is SEHNR and CDR2 is FQNEAQ in the germline V gene (reference sequence). The length of the CDR3 is 18 residues. Trimming left V 0 bases short and J 3 bases short, with 18 bases between. This clone was found a few times. As yet, its antigen is unknown. Whole-study findings and limits: There were reportedly fewer N-insertions in an Asian-associated ancestry cluster than the roughly 670-donor mean, in a later analysis. The authors listed over 150 TCR beta chains as cytomegalovirus-associated.

The PCR had 60 Vbeta and 13 Jbeta primers. The protocol was immunoSEQ multiplex PCR, while the TCRdb copy is restricted to in-frame clones and leaves out a portion. The repertoire holds more than 100,000 clones, around four fifths seen once, with 1.3% to 1.5% in the top ten. Though probably carrying unrecorded immune exposures, donors were nominally healthy at sampling. The chain recombines TRBV7-9 with TRBJ1-5; the D is unclear. This TCR came from a woman in her thirties or forties in good health and CMV-seronegative. Source material: PBMCs. The CDR3 DNA is TGTGCCAGCAGCTTAGCTTCAGACTCCTATGCGGACAATCAGCCCCAGCATTTT. It yields the protein CASSLASDSYADNQPQHF. Full variable domain (rest looked up from reference TRBV7-9 and TRBJ1-5): DTGVSQNPRHKITKRGQNVTFRCDPISEHNRLYWYRQTLGQGPEFLTYFQNEAQLEKSRLLSDRFSAERPKGSFSTLEIQRTEQGDSAMYLCASSLASDSYADNQPQHFGDGTRLSIL.